This entry features one TCR beta chain sequence. What it binds is unknown. The data derive from a study of cytomegalovirus exposure and HLA in healthy donors. Study-level results: The authors later linked a missense DCLRE1C variant to TCR beta V- and J-gene trimming. For most TCR beta V segments, an earlier analysis put the productive rate at about 87% or about 30% of the time. According to the study, around 160 TCR beta chains were cytomegalovirus-associated.

Donors in the study were healthy people who gave bone marrow. The CDR3 consists of 14 residues. V lost 4 bases, J lost 1 base, and 3 bases stayed unmatched. Germline V lookup: CDR1 SEHNR, CDR2 FQNEAQ (reference sequence). PCR employed 60 Vbeta and 13 Jbeta primers. Using immunoSEQ multiplex PCR, the repertoire was profiled, and TCRdb retains in-frame clones only, with some absent. The sample has 110,000 or so clones, about 80% seen once; the top ten hold roughly 5.9%. This receptor was identified in a woman between 25 and 40 years old in good health and CMV-seropositive. The rearrangement uses TRBV7-9 and TRBJ2-7; 8 bases fit TRBD2. Sequenced material: PBMCs. CDR3 amino acids: CASSSLAESYEQYF. CDR3 bases: TGTGCCAGCAGCTCACTAGCGGAGTCCTACGAGCAGTACTTC.